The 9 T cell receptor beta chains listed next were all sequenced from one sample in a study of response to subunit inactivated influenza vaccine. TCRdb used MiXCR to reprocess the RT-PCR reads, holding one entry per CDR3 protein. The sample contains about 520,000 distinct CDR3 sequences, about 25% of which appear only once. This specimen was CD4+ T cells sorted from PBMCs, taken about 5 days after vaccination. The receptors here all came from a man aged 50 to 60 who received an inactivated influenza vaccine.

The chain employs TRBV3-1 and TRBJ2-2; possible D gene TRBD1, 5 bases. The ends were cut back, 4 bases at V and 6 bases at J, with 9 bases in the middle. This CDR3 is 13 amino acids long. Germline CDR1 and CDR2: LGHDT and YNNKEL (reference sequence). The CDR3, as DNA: TGTGCCAGCAGCCCTGGGGCCTCCGGGGAGCTGTTTTTT. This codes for CASSPGASGELFF.

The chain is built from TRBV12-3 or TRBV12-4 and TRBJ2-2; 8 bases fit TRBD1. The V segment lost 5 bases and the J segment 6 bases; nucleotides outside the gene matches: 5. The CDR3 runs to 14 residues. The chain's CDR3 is CASSVRTGSGELFF. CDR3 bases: TGTGCCAGCAGTGTCCGGACAGGGTCCGGGGAGCTGTTTTTT.

The CDR3 sequence: CASSHYQSTGELFF. CDR3 nucleotide sequence: TGTGCCAGCAGTCATTATCAGAGCACCGGGGAGCTGTTTTTT. The chain carries TRBV6-1 and TRBJ2-2; D gene uncertain. The CDR3 has 14 residues. CDR1 MNHNS and CDR2 SASEGT come from the germline V gene. Trimming removed 5 bases at V and 4 bases at J, with 11 bases between.

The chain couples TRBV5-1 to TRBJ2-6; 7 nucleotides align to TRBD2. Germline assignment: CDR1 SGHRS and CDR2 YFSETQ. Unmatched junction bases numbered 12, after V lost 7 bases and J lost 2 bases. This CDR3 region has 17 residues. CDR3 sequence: CASASLAGEPGANVLTF. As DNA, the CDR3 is TGCGCCAGCGCTTCTCTGGCGGGGGAACCTGGGGCCAACGTCCTGACTTTC.

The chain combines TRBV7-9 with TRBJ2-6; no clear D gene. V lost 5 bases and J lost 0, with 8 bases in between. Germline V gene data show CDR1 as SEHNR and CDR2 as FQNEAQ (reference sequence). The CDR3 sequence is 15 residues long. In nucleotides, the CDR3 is TGTGCCAGCAGCACGCACGACTCTGGGGCCAACGTCCTGACTTTC. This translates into CASSTHDSGANVLTF.

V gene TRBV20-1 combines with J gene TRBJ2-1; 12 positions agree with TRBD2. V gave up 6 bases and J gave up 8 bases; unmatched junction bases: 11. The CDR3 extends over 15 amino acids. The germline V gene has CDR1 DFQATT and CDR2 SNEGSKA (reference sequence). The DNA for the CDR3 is TGCAGTGCCCTCGGGCTAGCGGGAGGGTTGGATGAGCAGTTCTTC. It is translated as CSALGLAGGLDEQFF.

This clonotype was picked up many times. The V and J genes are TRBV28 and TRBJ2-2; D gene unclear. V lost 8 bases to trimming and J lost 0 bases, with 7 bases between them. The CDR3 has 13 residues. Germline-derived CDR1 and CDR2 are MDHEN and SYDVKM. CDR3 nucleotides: TGTGCCAGCCGCCAAACGAACACCGGGGAGCTGTTTTTT. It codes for CASRQTNTGELFF.

Here the CDR3 reads CASSPGPGDNEQFF. CDR3 coding DNA: TGTGCCAGCAGTCCAGGGCCGGGGGACAATGAGCAGTTCTTC. J is TRBJ2-1 and V is TRBV12-3 or TRBV12-4, with a tentative D call TRBD2 (6 bases). Trimming removed 5 bases at V and 5 bases at J, with 13 bases between. This CDR3 has 14 amino acids.

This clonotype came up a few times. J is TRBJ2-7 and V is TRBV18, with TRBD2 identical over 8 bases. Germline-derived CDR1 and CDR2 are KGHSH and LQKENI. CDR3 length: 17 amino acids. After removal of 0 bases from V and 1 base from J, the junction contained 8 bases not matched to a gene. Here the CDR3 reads CASSPPMAGGSSYEQYF. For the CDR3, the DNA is TGTGCCAGCTCACCACCGATGGCGGGAGGATCATCCTACGAGCAGTACTTC.